These 30 T cell receptor beta chains came from one sample sequenced in a study of T cells in localized non-small cell lung cancer. The protocol was immunoSEQ multiplex PCR, while the TCRdb copy is restricted to in-frame clones and leaves out a portion. The profile covers about 6,000 clones, with roughly 43% appearing a single time and roughly a tenth taken by the ten largest. The starting material was lung tumor tissue, obtained before any cancer treatment. These receptor sequences come from a woman aged 40-69 years with stage II squamous cell lung carcinoma.

In its sample, this clone ranks as medium-sized. V usage is TRBV28 and J usage is TRBJ1-1; a possible D gene is TRBD1 (5 bases). The length of the CDR3 is 15 residues. CDR1 is MDHEN, CDR2 SYDVKM, per germline. V lost 1 base and J 5 bases, leaving 14 bases between the germline ends. CDR3 in amino acids: CASSLSAGRGTEAFF. CDR3 nucleotide sequence: TGTGCCAGCAGTTTATCGGCAGGGAGAGGAACTGAAGCTTTCTTT.

This clone was counted only a few times. V gene TRBV9 combines with J gene TRBJ2-5; weak D call: TRBD2 (6 bases). Per germline, CDR1 SGDLS and CDR2 YYNGEE. The CDR3 length is 15 residues. The V gene lost 7 bases and the J gene lost 7 bases, with 23 bases spanning the gap. The CDR3 here is CASRWGGVQDGTQYF. CDR3 nucleotide sequence: TGTGCCAGCCGATGGGGCGGGGTCCAGGACGGGACCCAGTACTTC.

The chain has TRBV19 and TRBJ2-5, with D perhaps given as TRBD1 or TRBD2 (5 bases each). CDR3 length equals 13 residues. Germline V gene sequence: CDR1 LNHDA, CDR2 SQIVND (reference sequence). Trimming removed 3 bases at V and 5 bases at J, with 10 bases between. The CDR3 sequence: CASSILGEETQYF. Here the CDR3 DNA reads TGTGCCAGTAGTATCCTGGGGGAGGAGACCCAGTACTTC.

This sequence joins TRBV29-1 and TRBJ1-4, with D possibly being TRBD1 (5 bases). Germline V CDR1 and CDR2: SQVTM, ANQGSEA. V gave up 6 bases and J gave up 6 bases, with 11 bases separating them. CDR3 length: 12 residues. CDR3 coding DNA: TGCAGCGTGGGGGAGGTAGATGAAAAACTGTTTTTT. Amino acids: CSVGEVDEKLFF. The complete variable domain, with remaining parts taken from reference TRBV29-1 and TRBJ1-4, reads SAVISQKPSRDICQRGTSLTIQCQVDSQVTMMFWYRQQPGQSLTLIATANQGSEATYESGFVIDKFPISRPNLTFSTLTVSNMSPEDSSIYLCSVGEVDEKLFFGSGTQLSVL.

The V gene is TRBV18, the J gene TRBJ1-1, with D unclear. CDR3 length: 16 amino acids. Trimming pared 3 bases from V and 3 bases from J, leaving 17 bases between. Germline V CDR1 and CDR2: KGHSH, LQKENI. CDR3 protein: CASSPYLRGGDTEAFF. CDR3 nucleotides: TGTGCCAGCTCACCCTATCTGCGGGGTGGGGACACTGAAGCTTTCTTT.

This clone was observed a few times. The chain combines TRBV4-1 with TRBJ2-7; D possibly corresponds to TRBD2 (6 bases). Trimming took 1 base from V and 3 from J, leaving 10 bases between them. Germline V CDR1 and CDR2: MGHRA, YSYEKL. This CDR3 is 14 amino acids long. CDR3 region: CASSQAEGLYEQYF. The CDR3 nucleotides read TGCGCCAGCAGCCAAGCGGAGGGACTCTACGAGCAGTACTTC.

The rearrangement uses TRBV19 and TRBJ2-1, with D possibly matching TRBD2 (5 bases). The CDR3 is made up of 14 amino acids. The germline CDR1 and CDR2 sequences are LNHDA and SQIVND (reference sequence). V was cut by 4 bases and J by 7 bases, with 14 bases left in between. The CDR3 here is CASSRLGGGNEQFF. Here the CDR3 DNA reads TGTGCCAGTAGTAGGTTAGGAGGAGGTAATGAGCAGTTCTTC.

This clone was detected only a few times. The chain uses TRBV6-8 and TRBJ2-7; 9 nucleotides align to TRBD1. The CDR3 covers 13 residues. Germline V lookup: CDR1 MNHGY, CDR2 SAAAGT. V was clipped by 7 bases and J by 3 bases; unmatched bases: 4. This CDR3 reads CASIPTGGYEQYF. The CDR3 bases are TGTGCCAGCATCCCGACAGGGGGCTACGAGCAGTACTTC.

This chain uses TRBV6-8 with TRBJ2-3, with a tentative D call TRBD1 (6 bases). The CDR3 is 13 residues long. The germline V gene encodes CDR1 MNHGY and CDR2 SAAAGT. The V and J ends lost 6 bases and 6 bases respectively, with 13 bases between them. CDR3 nucleotide sequence: TGTGCCAGCAGACCCTATCAGGGGGATACGCAGTATTTT. This gives the protein CASRPYQGDTQYF.

The V and J genes are TRBV10-2 and TRBJ2-3, with 9 bases identical to TRBD1. The CDR3 is 15 amino acids. The ends lost 5 bases at V and 3 bases at J; junction bases unmatched: 6. CDR1 WSHSY and CDR2 SAAADI come from the germline V gene. CDR3 residues: CASSLTGGHTDTQYF. The CDR3 DNA sequence: TGCGCCAGCAGTCTCACAGGGGGCCATACAGATACGCAGTATTTT.

The V gene is TRBV18, the J gene TRBJ1-2; no reliable D call. The V and J ends lost 1 base and 0 bases respectively, with 6 bases between them. CDR1 and CDR2 (germline): KGHSH, LQKENI. The CDR3 is 14 residues long. The CDR3 reads CASSPLGPNYGYTF. CDR3 in DNA: TGTGCCAGCTCACCACTCGGCCCTAACTATGGCTACACCTTC.

This clone was observed a handful of times. Here the CDR3 DNA reads TGTGCCAGCAGCTTTGGAGCGGGACCCACAGATACGCAGTATTTT. Amino acid sequence: CASSFGAGPTDTQYF. The gene calls are TRBV7-6 and TRBJ2-3, with 7 nucleotides matching TRBD2. Germline-derived CDR1 and CDR2 are SGHVS and FNYEAQ. V shed 3 bases and J 2 bases; nucleotides not matched to a gene: 5. CDR3 length: 15 residues.

The chain recombines TRBV18 with TRBJ2-2, with 9 bases fitting TRBD1. The CDR3 length is 15 residues. Germline CDR1 is KGHSH and CDR2 is LQKENI. V gave up 3 bases and J gave up 4 bases; unmatched junction bases: 3. In DNA form, the CDR3 reads TGTGCCAGCTCACCTCGGACAGGGGTCACCGGGGAGCTGTTTTTT. Translated: CASSPRTGVTGELFF.

By frequency in the sample, this clone is medium-sized. The V call is TRBV11-3, the J call TRBJ1-1; D possibly corresponds to TRBD1 (5 bases). The germline V and J ends were trimmed by 5 bases and 1 base, with 17 bases remaining between them. CDR3 length: 16 residues. Germline V gene lookup returns CDR1 SGHNT and CDR2 YENEEA. CDR3 loop: CASSGRGSEGNTEAFF. In DNA form, the CDR3 reads TGTGCCAGCAGCGGTAGGGGCTCAGAGGGGAACACTGAAGCTTTCTTT.

The chain couples TRBV2 to TRBJ1-2, with D maybe TRBD1 (6 bases). V was pared by 5 bases and J by 5 bases, with 18 bases between. CDR3 size: 15 residues. Germline V gene data show CDR1 as SNHLY and CDR2 as FYNNEI. DNA of the CDR3: TGTGCCAGCAGTCCGGTACGGGGGCGCGGTTATGGCTACACCTTC. Its translation: CASSPVRGRGYGYTF. The full variable domain, its missing parts supplied by reference TRBV2 and TRBJ1-2, is EPEVTQTPSHQVTQMGQEVILRCVPISNHLYFYWYRQILGQKVEFLVSFYNNEISEKSEIFDDQFSVERPDGSNFTLKIRSTKLEDSAMYFCASSPVRGRGYGYTFGSGTRLTVV.

This clone is judged medium-sized. V gene TRBV6-8 combines with J gene TRBJ2-5; 10 positions match TRBD1. The J segment lost 5 bases and the V segment lost 5 bases, leaving 2 bases of the junction unmatched. Germline V CDR1 and CDR2: MNHGY, SAAAGT. The CDR3 runs to 13 residues. The CDR3 sequence is CASSTGQGETQYF. The DNA for the CDR3 is TGTGCCAGCAGTACGGGACAGGGGGAGACCCAGTACTTC.

By share, this clone ranks as medium-sized. The V and J genes are TRBV9 and TRBJ2-7; D perhaps matches TRBD2 (6 bases). This CDR3 comprises 15 residues. V was cut by 4 bases and J by 0 bases, with 14 bases left in between. In germline, CDR1 is SGDLS, CDR2 YYNGEE. CDR3 coding DNA: TGTGCCAGCAGCTCGAGGGCGGGAAGCTCCTACGAGCAGTACTTC. Translation: CASSSRAGSSYEQYF. The full variable domain, completed using reference TRBV9 and TRBJ2-7, is DSGVTQTPKHLITATGQRVTLRCSPRSGDLSVYWYQQSLDQGLQFLIQYYNGEERAKGNILERFSAQQFPDLHSELNLSSLELGDSALYFCASSSRAGSSYEQYFGPGTRLTVT.

A single count supports this clone. This chain joins TRBV30 and TRBJ1-4; no definite D call. The germline V and J ends were trimmed by 0 bases and 10 bases, with 6 bases remaining between them. The CDR3 covers 11 residues. Germline values: CDR1 GTSNPN, CDR2 SVGIG (reference sequence). Here the CDR3 reads CAWSVGGKLFF. The DNA for the CDR3 is TGTGCCTGGAGTGTAGGAGGAAAACTGTTTTTT.

This clone occurred a few times. The chain combines TRBV19 with TRBJ1-1; 7 bases match TRBD1. Germline values: CDR1 LNHDA, CDR2 SQIVND (reference sequence). This CDR3 contains 13 residues. The ends lost 2 bases at V and 6 bases at J; junction bases unmatched: 3. The CDR3 DNA reads as TGTGCCAGTAGTATAAGGACAGGCCCTGAAGCTTTCTTT. It specifies CASSIRTGPEAFF.

This clone showed up just a few times. The chain recombines TRBV9 with TRBJ1-4, with D possibly TRBD1 on 5 matching bases. This CDR3 comprises 15 residues. Germline V lookup: CDR1 SGDLS, CDR2 YYNGEE. V dropped 5 bases and J dropped 8 bases, with 19 bases sitting between them. The CDR3: CASSEGPGWVEKLFF. As DNA, the CDR3 is TGTGCCAGCAGTGAAGGGCCAGGGTGGGTAGAAAAACTGTTTTTT.

The table lists this clone with a few counts. This rearrangement joins TRBV11-3 to TRBJ1-1; 7 bases fit TRBD1. V lost 5 bases to trimming and J lost 4 bases; unmatched junction nucleotides: 7. The CDR3 is 14 residues long. From germline, CDR1 is SGHNT and CDR2 YENEEA. The DNA of the CDR3 is TGTGCCAGCAGCGATCCAGGGGGAGTCACTGAAGCTTTCTTT. Protein: CASSDPGGVTEAFF.

This clone was counted a few times. The rearrangement joins TRBV11-3 to TRBJ1-6; D is perhaps TRBD1 (6 bases). CDR1 is SGHNT, CDR2 YENEEA, per germline. Trimming left V 4 bases short and J 0 bases short, with 10 bases between. The CDR3 consists of 16 residues. Here the CDR3 DNA reads TGTGCCAGCAGCTCACAGGGCAGCTCCTATAATTCACCCCTCCACTTT. Its protein product is CASSSQGSSYNSPLHF.

The V gene is TRBV6-8, the J gene TRBJ2-1, with TRBD1 matching over 8 bases. Germline assignment: CDR1 MNHGY and CDR2 SAAAGT. Trimming took 10 bases from V and 14 from J; bases not matched to a gene: 16. There are 13 residues in the CDR3. The CDR3 is CAISGQGGVGEFF. The CDR3 nucleotides read TGTGCCATCAGCGGACAGGGTGGTGTCGGTGAGTTCTTC.

The rearrangement joins TRBV25-1 to TRBJ1-1; no clear D. Germline V CDR1 and CDR2: MGHDK, SYGVNS. V lost 8 bases to trimming and J lost 0 bases, with 10 bases between them. The CDR3 runs to 13 residues. The CDR3 is CASSLGMNTEAFF. The DNA of the CDR3 is TGTGCCAGCTCGCTTGGTATGAACACTGAAGCTTTCTTT.

The chain links TRBV18 to TRBJ2-4; D may be TRBD1 (6 bases). Germline V CDR1 and CDR2: KGHSH, LQKENI. Deletions cut 0 bases from V and 2 bases from J, with 14 bases between. CDR3 size: 17 residues. The CDR3 sequence: CASSPPNPGATKNIQYF. CDR3 coding DNA: TGTGCCAGCTCACCACCGAACCCAGGGGCGACCAAAAACATTCAGTACTTC. The entire variable domain, with the rest obtained from reference TRBV18 and TRBJ2-4, is as follows: NAGVMQNPRHLVRRRGQEARLRCSPMKGHSHVYWYRQLPEEGLKFMVYLQKENIIDESGMPKERFSAEFPKEGPSILRIQQVVRGDSAAYFCASSPPNPGATKNIQYFGAGTRLSVL.

In its sample, this clone was seen a few times. The V gene is TRBV11-3, the J gene TRBJ1-6; D possibly corresponds to TRBD1 (5 bases). This CDR3 spans 17 amino acids. Germline CDR1 is SGHNT and CDR2 is YENEEA. Trimming took off 3 bases at V and 1 base at J, with 13 bases between the two ends. In DNA form, the CDR3 reads TGTGCCAGCAGCTTGATGTTTGGGGGTTCCTATAATTCACCCCTCCACTTT. Its protein product is CASSLMFGGSYNSPLHF.

J is TRBJ1-1 and V is TRBV14; D is possibly TRBD1 (5 bases). The V gene's germline CDR1 is SGHDN and CDR2 FVKESK. Deletions cut 2 bases from V and 3 bases from J, with 10 bases between. This CDR3 is built from 14 residues. The CDR3 loop is CASSQSGGDTEAFF. The CDR3 DNA is TGTGCCAGCAGCCAATCCGGGGGGGACACTGAAGCTTTCTTT.

The chain carries TRBV25-1 and TRBJ1-5; D call uncertain. Germline assignment: CDR1 MGHDK and CDR2 SYGVNS. V lost 3 bases, J lost 7 bases, and 7 bases lay in between. This CDR3 is built from 12 residues. CDR3 sequence (DNA): TGTGCCAGCAGTGACCTGTCCCAGCCCCAGCATTTT. Amino acids: CASSDLSQPQHF.

The rearrangement joins TRBV14 to TRBJ2-3; D remains ambiguous. Germline assignment: CDR1 SGHDN and CDR2 FVKESK. V was pared by 2 bases and J by 6 bases, with 3 bases between. CDR3 size: 11 residues. In DNA, the CDR3 is TGTGCCAGCAGCCAATGGGATACGCAGTATTTT. Protein: CASSQWDTQYF.

The V and J genes are TRBV7-6 and TRBJ2-3, with D tentatively TRBD2 (7 bases). The CDR3 covers 15 residues. Germline V CDR1 and CDR2: SGHVS, FNYEAQ. Trimming removed 5 bases from V and 2 bases from J, with 14 bases in between. This CDR3 reads CASSQTGGATDTQYF. As DNA, the CDR3 is TGTGCCAGCAGCCAGACGGGGGGCGCCACAGATACGCAGTATTTT.